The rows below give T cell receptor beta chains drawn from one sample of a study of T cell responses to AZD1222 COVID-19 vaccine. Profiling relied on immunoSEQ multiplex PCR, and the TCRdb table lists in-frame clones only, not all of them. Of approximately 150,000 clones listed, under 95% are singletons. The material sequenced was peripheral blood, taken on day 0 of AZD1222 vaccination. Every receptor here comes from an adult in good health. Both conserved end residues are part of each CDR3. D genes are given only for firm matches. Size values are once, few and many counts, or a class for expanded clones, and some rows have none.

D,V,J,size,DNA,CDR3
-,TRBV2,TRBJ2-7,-,TGTGCCAGCAGTGCCCTCCCGGTTACCTACGAGCAGTACTTC,CASSALPVTYEQYF
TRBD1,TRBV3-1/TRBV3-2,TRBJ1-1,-,TGTGCCAGCAGCCAAGGGACAGGGGGCCACACTGAAGCTTTCTTT,CASSQGTGGHTEAFF
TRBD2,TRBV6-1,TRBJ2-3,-,TGTGCCAGCAGTGAAGGGGCTAGCGGGAAAGCCGGGTATACGCAGTATTTT,CASSEGASGKAGYTQYF
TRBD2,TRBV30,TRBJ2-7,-,TGTGCCTGGAGTGTACGTGGATTAGCGGGATACGAGCAGTACTTC,CAWSVRGLAGYEQYF
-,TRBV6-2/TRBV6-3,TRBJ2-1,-,TGTGCCAGCAGTCCGTACTTAGATGAGCAGTTCTTC,CASSPYLDEQFF
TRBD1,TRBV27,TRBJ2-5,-,TGTGCCAGCAGAAAGACAGGGGGGCAAGAGACCCAGTACTTC,CASRKTGGQETQYF
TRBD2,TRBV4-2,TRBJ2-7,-,TGTGCCAGCAGCCTAGATAGCGGGCGTACCTACGAGCAGTACTTC,CASSLDSGRTYEQYF
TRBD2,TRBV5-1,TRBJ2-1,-,TGCGCCAGCAGCTTGGGTCTGGCGGGAGGCTTCTACAATGAGCAGTTCTTC,CASSLGLAGGFYNEQFF
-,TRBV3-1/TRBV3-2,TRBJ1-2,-,TGTGCCAGCAGCCGCGACCGCCCCGAATCGACGGCCTATGGCTACACCTTC,CASSRDRPESTAYGYTF
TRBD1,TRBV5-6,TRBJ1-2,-,TGTGCCAGCAGCGGTCCGGGACAGGGGAAGGATGGCTACACCTTC,CASSGPGQGKDGYTF
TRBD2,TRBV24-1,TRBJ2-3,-,TGTGCCACCAGTGATCCCGGGACTAGCGGAGATACGCAGTATTTT,CATSDPGTSGDTQYF
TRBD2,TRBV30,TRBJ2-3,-,TGTGCCGGGGGGAGGGGACGGACAGATACGCAGTATTTT,CAGGRGRTDTQYF
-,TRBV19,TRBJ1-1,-,TGTGCCAGTAGTCCCCACAGTAACACTGAAGCTTTCTTT,CASSPHSNTEAFF
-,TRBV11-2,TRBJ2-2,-,TGTGCCAGCAGCCCGAGGGTCGGGAACACCGGGGAGCTGTTTTTT,CASSPRVGNTGELFF
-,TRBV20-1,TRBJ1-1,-,TGCAGTGCTGGCGCGAACACTGAAGCTTTCTTT,CSAGANTEAFF
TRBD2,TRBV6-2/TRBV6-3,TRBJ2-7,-,TGTGCCAGCAGTTACCGTGCGGGAGGCTACGAGCAGTACTTC,CASSYRAGGYEQYF
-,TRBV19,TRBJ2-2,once,TGTGCCAGTAGTACCACAGGATTGAACACCGGGGAGCTGTTTTTT,CASSTTGLNTGELFF
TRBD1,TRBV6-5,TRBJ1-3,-,TGTGCCAGCAGTTACTCGTCAGGGGGATCTGGAAACACCATATATTTT,CASSYSSGGSGNTIYF
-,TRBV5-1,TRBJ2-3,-,TGCGCCAGCAGCTTGACGCAGGAAGGGGATACGCAGTATTTT,CASSLTQEGDTQYF
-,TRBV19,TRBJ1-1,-,TGTGCCAGTACCCATGGGGCGGCAAACACTGAAGCTTTCTTT,CASTHGAANTEAFF
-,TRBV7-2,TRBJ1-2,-,TGTGCCAGCAGCCGTACTTACGAGGGGGTTTTCCTCTATGGCTACACCTTC,CASSRTYEGVFLYGYTF
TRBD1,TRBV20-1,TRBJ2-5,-,TGCAGTGCTAGTCCCACAGGGGTAGAGACCCAGTACTTC,CSASPTGVETQYF
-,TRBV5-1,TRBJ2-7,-,TGCGCCAGCAGCTTTGGCTACGGAACCTACGAGCAGTACTTC,CASSFGYGTYEQYF
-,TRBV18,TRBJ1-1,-,TGTGCCAGCTCACAAGGACAGAACACTGAAGCTTTCTTT,CASSQGQNTEAFF
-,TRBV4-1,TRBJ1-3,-,TGCGCCAGCAGCCCCTCCCAGGGCGGCTCTGGAAACACCATATATTTT,CASSPSQGGSGNTIYF
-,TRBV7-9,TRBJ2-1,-,TGTGCCAGCAGCCCCAGGGCCATTGAGGCCGATGAGCAGTTCTTC,CASSPRAIEADEQFF